This is a list of T cell receptor beta chains from one sample in a study of blood T cell repertoires in COVID-19. Profiling relied on immunoSEQ multiplex PCR, and the TCRdb table lists in-frame clones only, not all of them. The sample yields around 180,000 clones, 80% to 90% seen once. Sequencing was performed on peripheral blood. The receptors come from a man between 60 and 70 years old with acute or convalescent COVID-19. The CDR3 runs from the conserved cysteine through the conserved F or W. The D gene is left open where the match is weak. Clone size is stated in some rows and not others, as once, few, many or a class when expanded.

size,V,J,D,DNA,CDR3
-,TRBV27,TRBJ2-2,-,TGTGCCAGCAAACTAGCAGACAACACCGGGGAGCTGTTTTTT,CASKLADNTGELFF
-,TRBV27,TRBJ1-5,TRBD1,TGTGCCAGCTCCCGGGACAGCGTCAATCAGCCCCAGCATTTT,CASSRDSVNQPQHF
-,TRBV6-2/TRBV6-3,TRBJ2-1,TRBD2,TGTGCCAGCAGCCCCTGGACTAGCGAGAGGAATGAGCAGTTCTTC,CASSPWTSERNEQFF
-,TRBV19,TRBJ2-4,TRBD2,TGTGCCAGTAGTATAGATCGACTAGCGGGGGGAATAGCCAAAAACATTCAGTACTTC,CASSIDRLAGGIAKNIQYF
-,TRBV3-1/TRBV3-2,TRBJ2-7,-,TGTGCCAGCAGCCCATCGGGACTCCACTACGAGCAGTACTTC,CASSPSGLHYEQYF
-,TRBV19,TRBJ2-1,TRBD2,TGTGCCAGTAGTTCGTGGACTAGCGGGAGGGCCCATGAGCAGTTCTTC,CASSSWTSGRAHEQFF
-,TRBV7-6,TRBJ2-7,TRBD2,TGTGCCAGCAGCTCAGGTAGCGGGAGCGGGTACGAGCAGTACTTC,CASSSGSGSGYEQYF
-,TRBV28,TRBJ1-5,TRBD1,TGTGCCAGCGCCCTGGGACAGGCCTATAGCAATCAGCCCCAGCATTTT,CASALGQAYSNQPQHF
-,TRBV11-3,TRBJ2-3,TRBD2,TGTGCCAGCAGCCCACGGACTAGCGGGACAGATACGCAGTATTTT,CASSPRTSGTDTQYF
once,TRBV25-1,TRBJ1-4,-,TGTGCCAGCAGTGGCGGAGCGGCCCTTGAAAAACTGTTTTTT,CASSGGAALEKLFF
-,TRBV10-3,TRBJ1-3,-,TGTGCCATCAGCCGGGACACCATCTCTGGAAACACCATATATTTT,CAISRDTISGNTIYF
-,TRBV7-2,TRBJ2-3,TRBD2,TGTGCCAGCAGCTTAGCGGGACTAGCGGGAGATATTGGCACAGATACGCAGTATTTT,CASSLAGLAGDIGTDTQYF
-,TRBV6-2/TRBV6-3,TRBJ2-2,-,TGTGCCAGCAGTTACCATTCGGGGACCGGGGAGCTGTTTTTT,CASSYHSGTGELFF
-,TRBV5-1,TRBJ2-5,TRBD1,TGCGCCAGCAGCCCCGCCGGGACAGGGGAAGAGACCCAGTACTTC,CASSPAGTGEETQYF
-,TRBV6-5,TRBJ1-4,-,TGTGCCAGCAGTCTGGGCCCCGGGGATGAAAAACTGTTTTTT,CASSLGPGDEKLFF
-,TRBV6-5,TRBJ2-7,-,TGTGCCAGCAGACTTCCTGGTCCCACCTACGAGCAGTACTTC,CASRLPGPTYEQYF
-,TRBV9,TRBJ2-2,-,TGTGCCAGCAGCGTAGGACAGACCTCCGACACCGGGGAGCTGTTTTTT,CASSVGQTSDTGELFF
-,TRBV10-3,TRBJ2-2,-,TGTGCCATCAGTGAGCTTCTTAACAGCAACACCGGGGAGCTGTTTTTT,CAISELLNSNTGELFF
-,TRBV5-1,TRBJ1-3,TRBD1,TGCGCCAGCTCGCCGAGGGGGCAGTCCTCTGGAAACACCATATATTTT,CASSPRGQSSGNTIYF
-,TRBV6-5,TRBJ1-6,TRBD1,TGTGCCAGCAGTTTATCCCCAGGGGGCTTTTCACCCCTCCACTTT,CASSLSPGGFSPLHF
-,TRBV4-1,TRBJ2-2,TRBD2,TGCGCCAGCAGACCTAGCGGGAAGAACACCGGGGAGCTGTTTTTT,CASRPSGKNTGELFF
few,TRBV9,TRBJ2-7,-,TGTGCCAGCAGCGTTTATAACGAGCAGTACTTC,CASSVYNEQYF